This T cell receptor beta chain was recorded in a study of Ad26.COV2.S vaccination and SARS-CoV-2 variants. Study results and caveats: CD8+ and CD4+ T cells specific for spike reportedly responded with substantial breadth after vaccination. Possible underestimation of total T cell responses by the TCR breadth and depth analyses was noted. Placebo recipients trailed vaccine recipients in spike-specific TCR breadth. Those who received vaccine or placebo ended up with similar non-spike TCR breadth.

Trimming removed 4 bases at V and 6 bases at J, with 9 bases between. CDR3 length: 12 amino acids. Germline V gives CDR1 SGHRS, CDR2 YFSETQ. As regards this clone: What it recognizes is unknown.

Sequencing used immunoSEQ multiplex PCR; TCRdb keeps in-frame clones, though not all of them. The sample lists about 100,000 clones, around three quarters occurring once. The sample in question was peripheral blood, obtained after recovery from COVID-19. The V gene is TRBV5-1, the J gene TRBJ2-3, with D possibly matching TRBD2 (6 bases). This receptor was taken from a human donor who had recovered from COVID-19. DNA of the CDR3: TGCGCCAGCAGCGGCGGGGTGGATACGCAGTATTTT. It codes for CASSGGVDTQYF.